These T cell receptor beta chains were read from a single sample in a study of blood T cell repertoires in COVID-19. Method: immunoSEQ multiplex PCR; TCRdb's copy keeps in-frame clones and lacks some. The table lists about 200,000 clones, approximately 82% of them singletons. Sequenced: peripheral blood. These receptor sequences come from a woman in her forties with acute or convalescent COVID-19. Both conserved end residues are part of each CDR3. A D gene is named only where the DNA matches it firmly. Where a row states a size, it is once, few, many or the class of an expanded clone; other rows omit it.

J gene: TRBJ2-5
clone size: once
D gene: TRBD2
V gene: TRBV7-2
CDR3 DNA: TGTGCCAGCAGCTTATCTGTGGGAGCGGGAGGCCCCCCTAGTGAGACCCAGTACTTC
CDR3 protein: CASSLSVGAGGPPSETQYF

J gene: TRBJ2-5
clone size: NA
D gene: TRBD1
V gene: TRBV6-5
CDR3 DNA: TGTGCCAGCAGTTACTGGACAGGGAAGAACCAAGAGACCCAGTACTTC
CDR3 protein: CASSYWTGKNQETQYF

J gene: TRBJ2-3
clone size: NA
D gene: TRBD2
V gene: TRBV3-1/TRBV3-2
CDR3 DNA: TGTGCCAGCAGCCCACTAGCGGGGGAAAAGGGGGATACGCAGTATTTT
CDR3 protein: CASSPLAGEKGDTQYF

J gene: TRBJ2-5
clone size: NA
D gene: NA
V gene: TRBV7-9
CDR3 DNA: TGTGCCTCTAGATCCCAAGAGACCCAGTACTTC
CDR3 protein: CASRSQETQYF

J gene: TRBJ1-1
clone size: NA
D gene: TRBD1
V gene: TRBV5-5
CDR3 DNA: TGTGCCAGCAGCTTGGCCCCAACAGGGGGCACTGAAGCTTTCTTT
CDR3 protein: CASSLAPTGGTEAFF

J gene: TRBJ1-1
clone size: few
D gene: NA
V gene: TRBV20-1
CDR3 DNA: TGCAGTGCTAGTGGTAGACTTGAAGCTTTCTTT
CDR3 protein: CSASGRLEAFF

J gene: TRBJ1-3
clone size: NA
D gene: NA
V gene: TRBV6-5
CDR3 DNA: TGTGCCAGCAGTTACTCAAGGACAGTCGGAAACACCATATATTTT
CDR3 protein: CASSYSRTVGNTIYF

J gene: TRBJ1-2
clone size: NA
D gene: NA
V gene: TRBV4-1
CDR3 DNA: TGCGCCAGCAGCCTTTCCCGGGGGGTCTCCGGCTACACCTTC
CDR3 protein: CASSLSRGVSGYTF

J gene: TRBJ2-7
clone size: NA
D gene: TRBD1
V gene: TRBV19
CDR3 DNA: TGTGCCACCTCCGGGACAGGGAACCCGATCTACGAGCAGTACTTC
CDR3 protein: CATSGTGNPIYEQYF

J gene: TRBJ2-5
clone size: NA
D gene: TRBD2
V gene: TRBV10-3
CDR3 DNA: TGTGCCATCAGTGAGTCTGGGGGGGAAGAGACCCAGTACTTC
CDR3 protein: CAISESGGEETQYF

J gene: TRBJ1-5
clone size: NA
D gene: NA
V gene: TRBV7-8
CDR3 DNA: TGTGCCAGCAGCTTAGCGAAGGGAGGGGGTGACAATCAGCCCCAGCATTTT
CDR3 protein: CASSLAKGGGDNQPQHF

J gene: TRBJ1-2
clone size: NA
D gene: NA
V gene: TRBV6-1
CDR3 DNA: TGTGCCAGCAGTGAAGCCCCGGGGAGTGGTGGCTACACCTTC
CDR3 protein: CASSEAPGSGGYTF

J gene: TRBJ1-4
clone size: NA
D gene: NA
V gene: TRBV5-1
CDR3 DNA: TGCGCCAGCAGCCTGGCGGCTAATGAAAAACTGTTTTTT
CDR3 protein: CASSLAANEKLFF

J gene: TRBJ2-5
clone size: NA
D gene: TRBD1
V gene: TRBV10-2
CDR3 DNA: TGCGCCAGCTGGGACAGAAAAGAGACCCAGTACTTC
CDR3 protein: CASWDRKETQYF

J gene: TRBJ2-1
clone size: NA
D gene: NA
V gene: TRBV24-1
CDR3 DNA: TGTGCCACCAGTCTTGGGCAGGGAAGAGAGAACAATGAGCAGTTCTTC
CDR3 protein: CATSLGQGRENNEQFF

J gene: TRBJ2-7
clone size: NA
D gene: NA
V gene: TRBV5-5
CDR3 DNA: TGTGCCAGCAGCTTGGAAGGGACACTGAGCTCCTACGAGCAGTACTTC
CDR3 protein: CASSLEGTLSSYEQYF

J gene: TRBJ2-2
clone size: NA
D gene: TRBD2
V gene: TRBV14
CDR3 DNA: TGTGCCAGCAGCGCCGTCCACCTAACGGGGAGGGCCGGGGAGCTGTTTTTT
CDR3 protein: CASSAVHLTGRAGELFF

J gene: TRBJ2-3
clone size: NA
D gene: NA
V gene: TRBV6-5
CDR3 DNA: TGTGCCAGCAGTTACTCGAGGGGGAATACGCAGTATTTT
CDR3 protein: CASSYSRGNTQYF

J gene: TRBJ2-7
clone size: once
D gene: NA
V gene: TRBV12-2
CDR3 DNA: TGTGCAAGTCGGGTAGGACTAGCGGGACTCTCCTACGAGCAGTACTTC
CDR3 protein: CASRVGLAGLSYEQYF

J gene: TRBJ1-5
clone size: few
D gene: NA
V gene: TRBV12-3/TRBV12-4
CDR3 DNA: TGTGCCAGCACACTGAGCCGGGGTCAGCCCCAGCATTTT
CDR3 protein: CASTLSRGQPQHF

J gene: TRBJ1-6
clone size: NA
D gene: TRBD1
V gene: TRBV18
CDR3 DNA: TGTGCCAGCTCACGAGGGGGCTTGGATTCACCCCTCCACTTT
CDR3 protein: CASSRGGLDSPLHF

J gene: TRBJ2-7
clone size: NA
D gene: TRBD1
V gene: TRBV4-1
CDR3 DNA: TGCGCCAGCAGCCACCCCGGGACAGGCACCTACGAGCAGTACTTC
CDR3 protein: CASSHPGTGTYEQYF